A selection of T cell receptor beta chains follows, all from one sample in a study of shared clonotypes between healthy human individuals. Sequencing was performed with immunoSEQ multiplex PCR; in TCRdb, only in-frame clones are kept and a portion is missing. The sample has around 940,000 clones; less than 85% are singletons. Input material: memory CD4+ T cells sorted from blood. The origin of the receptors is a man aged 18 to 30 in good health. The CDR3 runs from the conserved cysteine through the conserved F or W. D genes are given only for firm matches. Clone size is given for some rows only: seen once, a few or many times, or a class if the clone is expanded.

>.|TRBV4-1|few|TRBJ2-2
TGCGCCAGCAGCCAAGAGGTCGGGGAGCTGTTTTTT
CASSQEVGELFF
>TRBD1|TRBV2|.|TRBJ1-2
TGTGCCAGCCGGACAGGGAGGATTAACTATGGCTACACCTTC
CASRTGRINYGYTF
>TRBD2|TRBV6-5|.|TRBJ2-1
TGTGCCAGCATTAAACCGGGAACTAGCGGCAATGAGCAGTTCTTC
CASIKPGTSGNEQFF
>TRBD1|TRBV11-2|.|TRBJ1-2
TGTGCCAGCAGCTCCCGACAGGGGGGTGGCTACACCTTC
CASSSRQGGGYTF
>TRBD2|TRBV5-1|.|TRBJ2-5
TGCGCCAGCAGCTCTGCTAGCGGAGCGGGGACCCAGTACTTC
CASSSASGAGTQYF
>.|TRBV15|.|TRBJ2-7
TGTGCCACCAGCAGAGATCGGGATCCCTCCTACGAGCAGTACTTC
CATSRDRDPSYEQYF
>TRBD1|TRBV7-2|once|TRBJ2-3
TGTGCCAGCAGCCCAGGGGACAGACACACAGATACGCAGTATTTT
CASSPGDRHTDTQYF
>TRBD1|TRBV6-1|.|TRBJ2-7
TGTGCCAGCAGTGTCCGACTCGCCGGGACAGGGGGCCACGAGCAGTACTTC
CASSVRLAGTGGHEQYF
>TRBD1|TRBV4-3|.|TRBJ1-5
TGCGCCAGCAGCCAAGAATACGGGACAGGGTATTGGCCCCAGCATTTT
CASSQEYGTGYWPQHF
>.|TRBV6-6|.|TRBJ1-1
TGTGCCAGCAGTTTAATAACAGGCCTGAACACTGAAGCTTTCTTT
CASSLITGLNTEAFF
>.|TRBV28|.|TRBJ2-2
TGTGCCAGCGGAGGGACAGTCAACACCGGGGAGCTGTTTTTT
CASGGTVNTGELFF
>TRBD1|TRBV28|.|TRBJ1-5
TGTGCCAGCAGTCAGGGACAGGCAGGCAATCAGCCCCAGCATTTT
CASSQGQAGNQPQHF
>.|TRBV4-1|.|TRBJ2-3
TGCGCCAGCAGCCGCGCGGGGGCTAGCACAGATACGCAGTATTTT
CASSRAGASTDTQYF
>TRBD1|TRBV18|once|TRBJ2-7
TGTGCCAGCTCAGGAGGGACAGGGGCAATCTCCTACGAGCAGTACTTC
CASSGGTGAISYEQYF
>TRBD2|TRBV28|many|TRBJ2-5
TGTGCCAGCAGCCAAGCGGGGGGCCGAGAGACCCAGTACTTC
CASSQAGGRETQYF
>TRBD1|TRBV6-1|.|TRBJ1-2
TGTGCCAGCAGTGAAACTGACAGGGGTTCCTATGGCTACACCTTC
CASSETDRGSYGYTF
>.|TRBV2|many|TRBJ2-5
TGTGCCAGCAGTGCGGTCGTGGGGACCCAGTACTTC
CASSAVVGTQYF
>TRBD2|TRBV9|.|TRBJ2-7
TGTGCCAGCGCGACTAGCGGGAGTTCCTACGAGCAGTACTTC
CASATSGSSYEQYF
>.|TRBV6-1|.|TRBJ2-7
TGTGCCAGCATCCCTGCAACGTATTCCTACGAGCAGTACTTC
CASIPATYSYEQYF
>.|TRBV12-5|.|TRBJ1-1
TGTGCTAGTGGTGATCGCAGACGTGAAGCTTTCTTT
CASGDRRREAFF
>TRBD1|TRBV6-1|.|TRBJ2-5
TGTGCCAGCTGGACAGGGGCCCAAGAGACCCAGTACTTC
CASWTGAQETQYF
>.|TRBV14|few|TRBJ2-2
TGTGCCAGCAGCCCCCACCTTCCACAGAGCACCGGGGAGCTGTTTTTT
CASSPHLPQSTGELFF
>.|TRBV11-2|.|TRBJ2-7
TGTGCCAGCAGCCCAGGTGGGCAGGGCCCCTACGAGCAGTACTTC
CASSPGGQGPYEQYF
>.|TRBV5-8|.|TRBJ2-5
TGTGCCAGCAGCCAGGACTCATCGGGGCAAGAGACCCAGTACTTC
CASSQDSSGQETQYF
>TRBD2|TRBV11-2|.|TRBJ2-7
TGTGCCAGCAGCTTAGCAGGAGCGGGAGGGTCCTCCTACGAGCAGTACTTC
CASSLAGAGGSSYEQYF
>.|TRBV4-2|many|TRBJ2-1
TGTGCCAGCAGCCAAGGGGAGCGGTACAATGAGCAGTTCTTC
CASSQGERYNEQFF
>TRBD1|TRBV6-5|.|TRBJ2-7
TGTGCCAGCAGCCTGACAGGGATTATGTCCTACGAGCAGTACTTC
CASSLTGIMSYEQYF
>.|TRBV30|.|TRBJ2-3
TGTGCCTGGAGTCTTCCGGCGTGGGGGCCAAACACAGATACGCAGTATTTT
CAWSLPAWGPNTDTQYF
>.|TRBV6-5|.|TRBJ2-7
TGTGCCAGCAGTTACGAAAAGGGCCGAAGCGAGCAGTACTTC
CASSYEKGRSEQYF
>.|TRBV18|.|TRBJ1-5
TGTGCCAGCTCACCGGCAGGGTCGGGCAGTCAGCCCCAGCATTTT
CASSPAGSGSQPQHF
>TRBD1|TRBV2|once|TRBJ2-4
TGTGCCGCAGGCCAGGGGGCAATCATTCAGTACTTC
CAAGQGAIIQYF
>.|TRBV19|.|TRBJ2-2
TGTGCCAGTAGTATTAGGGGCGCCTCCACCGGGGAGCTGTTTTTT
CASSIRGASTGELFF
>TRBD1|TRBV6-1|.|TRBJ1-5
TGTGCCAGCAGTGATGGTGACAGGGGAAACAATCAGCCCCAGCATTTT
CASSDGDRGNNQPQHF
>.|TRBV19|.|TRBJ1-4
TGTGCCAGTAGTGTGGATTCTACAGGGTTTGAAAAACTGTTTTTT
CASSVDSTGFEKLFF
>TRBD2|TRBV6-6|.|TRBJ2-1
TGTGCCAGCAGTAATCGCGGGGGGGGCTCCTACAATGAGCAGTTCTTC
CASSNRGGGSYNEQFF
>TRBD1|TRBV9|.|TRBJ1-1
TGTGCCAGCAGCAAACAGGGGGCGCAAACTGAAGCTTTCTTT
CASSKQGAQTEAFF
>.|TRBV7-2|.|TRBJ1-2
TGTGCCAGCAGCTTAAACAGTGGAGTCACTTATGGCTACACCTTC
CASSLNSGVTYGYTF
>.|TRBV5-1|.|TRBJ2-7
TGCGCCAGCAGCTCGGGGGTCAGGTTCGGGGAGCAGTACTTC
CASSSGVRFGEQYF
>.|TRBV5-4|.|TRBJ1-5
TGTGCCAGCAGCGAGGACATCAATCAGCCCCAGCATTTT
CASSEDINQPQHF